These 8 T cell receptor beta chains originate from one sample sequenced in a study of graft-versus-host responses after intestinal transplantation. Plated together were about 200,000 CFSE-labeled responder cells and about 200,000 irradiated, violet-dye-labeled stimulator cells. Generated by immunoSEQ multiplex PCR, the TCRdb table keeps only in-frame clones and is missing some. Here the sample spans around 8,800 clones, about 30% being singletons. The sequences come from alloreactive CD8+ T cells from a mixed lymphocyte reaction culture, collected before transplantation. The subset is: CFSE-low proliferating T cells sorted from roughly six-day pre-transplant mixed lymphocyte reaction (GvH or HvG direction). The receptors stem from a human patient who was an organ donor for intestinal transplantation.

The sample holds a few counts of this clone. The chain links TRBV6-5 to TRBJ1-3; tentatively, D is TRBD1 (5 bases). The CDR3 consists of 16 residues. Germline CDR1 reads MNHEY; CDR2 reads SVGAGI. V was cut by 0 bases and J by 6 bases, with 15 bases left in between. The CDR3 sequence: CASSYSRRAGINTIYF. CDR3 DNA sequence: TGTGCCAGCAGTTACTCGAGACGGGCAGGGATAAACACCATATATTTT.

V and J are TRBV27 and TRBJ1-6; the D gene is possibly TRBD1 (5 bases). Germline V gives CDR1 MNHEY, CDR2 SMNVEV (reference sequence). Trimming stripped 2 bases from V and 6 bases from J, with 8 bases between. CDR3 length equals 14 residues. The CDR3 sequence: CASSLQGFNSPLHF. In nucleotides, the CDR3 is TGTGCCAGCAGTTTACAGGGTTTTAATTCACCCCTCCACTTT.

This clone occurred a few times. Here the CDR3 reads CASSQDRFTYEQYF. The CDR3 DNA reads TGCGCCAGCAGCCAAGACAGGTTCACCTACGAGCAGTACTTC. The J gene is TRBJ2-7, the V gene TRBV4-3, with D uncertain. This CDR3 has 14 amino acids. V lost 0 bases, J lost 2 bases, and 8 bases lay in between. The germline gives CDR1 LGHNA, CDR2 YSLEER.

The CDR3 loop reads CASSGTENEKLFF. The CDR3 DNA follows: TGTGCCAGCAGCGGGACAGAGAATGAAAAACTGTTTTTT. The rearrangement links TRBV6-1 to TRBJ1-4; 7 positions match TRBD1. This CDR3 region has 13 residues. The V gene end was trimmed by 6 bases and the J gene end by 5 bases; junction bases not matched to a gene: 3. The germline V gene has CDR1 MNHNS and CDR2 SASEGT.

This clone was counted a few times. Being one base from a much bigger clone, this may be a read error. The chain links TRBV5-1 to TRBJ1-5; 11 bases line up with TRBD1. V lost 2 bases and J lost 2; bases outside the gene matches: 3. CDR3 length equals 16 residues. Germline V gene data show CDR1 as SGHRS and CDR2 as YFSETQ. In DNA, the CDR3 is TGCGCCAGCAGCTTAGGGACAGGGGGTGGCAATCAGCCCCAGCATTTT. Translated, it gives CASSLGTGGGNQPQHF.

This clone was seen just once. The chain links TRBV5-5 to TRBJ2-1; 11 bases line up with TRBD2. The CDR3 contains 15 residues. In germline, CDR1 is SGHKS, CDR2 YYEKEE (reference sequence). With 4 bases clipped from V and 4 bases from J, the junction kept 4 bases outside the gene matches. The CDR3 nucleotides are TGTGCCAGCAGCCCGGGGACTAGCGGATACAATGAGCAGTTCTTC. This encodes CASSPGTSGYNEQFF.

With regard to this clone: Germline and junction disagree at one end, which may indicate a read error. Distinct nucleotide sequences in the sample also encode this CDR3. The J gene is TRBJ2-1, the V gene TRBV9, with 16 bases lining up with TRBD2. From germline, CDR1 is SGDLS and CDR2 YYNGEE. This CDR3 spans 19 amino acids. Here the CDR3 DNA reads TGTGCCCGCAGCGTCGAAGGGACTAGCGGGGGGGCCGGGACCAATGAGCAGTTCTTC. It codes for CARSVEGTSGGAGTNEQFF.

This clone was seen only a few times. CDR3 region: CASSQGAITEAFF. The CDR3 DNA reads as TGTGCCAGCAGCCAGGGGGCTATAACTGAAGCTTTCTTT. The chain recombines TRBV27 with TRBJ1-1; 8 nucleotides align to TRBD1. CDR1 and CDR2 (germline): MNHEY, SMNVEV (reference sequence). V dropped 6 bases and J dropped 5; count of bases not matched to a gene: 5. The CDR3 is 13 residues long.